These T cell receptor beta chains were read from a single sample in a study of identical twins. TCRdb called the 5' RACE reads again in MiXCR, with one record for every CDR3 protein. The sample shows hundreds of thousands of distinct CDR3 sequences, about 7% of them seen only once. The sample was also linked to a second study, of yellow fever vaccine responses in identical twins.

Sample: memory (CD45RO+) T cells sorted from blood. The receptors come from a woman between 18 and 29 years old in good health. CDR3s include the opening cysteine and the closing phenylalanine or tryptophan. The D gene is left open where the match is weak. The size of a clone is reported for some rows only, either as once, few or many, or as a class for expanded clones.

j_call: TRBJ2-7; clone_size: many; v_call: TRBV4-1; d_call: -; cdr3_nt: TGCGCCAGCAGCCTTCCCGGGACTCGGCCCTACGAGCAGTACTTC; cdr3_aa: CASSLPGTRPYEQYF
j_call: TRBJ2-7; clone_size: -; v_call: TRBV3-1; d_call: -; cdr3_nt: TGTGCCAGCAGCCAAGATCTAAGATCACCCGGCCTGGGGGCCTACGAGCAGTACTTC; cdr3_aa: CASSQDLRSPGLGAYEQYF
j_call: TRBJ2-7; clone_size: few; v_call: TRBV5-1; d_call: -; cdr3_nt: TGCGCCAGCAGCTACAACGACATCACCTACGAGCAGTACTTC; cdr3_aa: CASSYNDITYEQYF
j_call: TRBJ1-3; clone_size: -; v_call: TRBV23-1; d_call: -; cdr3_nt: TGCGCCAGCAGCACCTATATGTCTGGAAACACCATATATTTT; cdr3_aa: CASSTYMSGNTIYF
j_call: TRBJ2-7; clone_size: many; v_call: TRBV7-2; d_call: TRBD1; cdr3_nt: TGTGCCAGCAGCCCTGGACAGGGGCTTACCTACGAGCAGTACTTC; cdr3_aa: CASSPGQGLTYEQYF
j_call: TRBJ2-5; clone_size: few; v_call: TRBV20-1; d_call: TRBD2; cdr3_nt: TGCAGTGCACTTCCTAGCGGACAAGAGACCCAGTACTTC; cdr3_aa: CSALPSGQETQYF
j_call: TRBJ1-1; clone_size: -; v_call: TRBV5-1; d_call: -; cdr3_nt: TGCGCCAGCAGCTTGGACGGGGTTGACACTGAAGCTTTCTTT; cdr3_aa: CASSLDGVDTEAFF
j_call: TRBJ2-7; clone_size: few; v_call: TRBV4-1; d_call: -; cdr3_nt: TGCGCCAGCAGCCAAGATCTAGGGGGGCGATCCTACGAGCAGTACTTC; cdr3_aa: CASSQDLGGRSYEQYF
j_call: TRBJ2-7; clone_size: -; v_call: TRBV18; d_call: -; cdr3_nt: TGTGCCAGCTCACCACCTTACGGGAGCTCGAGGGAGCAGTACTTC; cdr3_aa: CASSPPYGSSREQYF
j_call: TRBJ2-7; clone_size: -; v_call: TRBV29-1; d_call: -; cdr3_nt: TGCAGCGTTGGCGATGGAGGAGGATCCTACGAGCAGTACTTC; cdr3_aa: CSVGDGGGSYEQYF
j_call: TRBJ2-5; clone_size: many; v_call: TRBV5-1; d_call: TRBD1; cdr3_nt: TGCGCCAGCAGCTTGCAAACCTGGACAGGGGGCGAAGGAGAAGAGACCCAGTACTTC; cdr3_aa: CASSLQTWTGGEGEETQYF
j_call: TRBJ2-7; clone_size: many; v_call: TRBV20-1; d_call: TRBD2; cdr3_nt: TGCAGTGCTAGAGATTTGGGACTAGCGGGAGGGGACTCCTACGAGCAGTACTTC; cdr3_aa: CSARDLGLAGGDSYEQYF
j_call: TRBJ1-2; clone_size: few; v_call: TRBV5-1; d_call: -; cdr3_nt: TGCGCCAGCAGCGTACAGGGTGGTCCAACTAACTATGGCTACACCTTC; cdr3_aa: CASSVQGGPTNYGYTF
j_call: TRBJ2-1; clone_size: few; v_call: TRBV12-3/TRBV12-4; d_call: -; cdr3_nt: TGTGCCAGCAGCCTGGACTATTACAATGAGCAGTTCTTC; cdr3_aa: CASSLDYYNEQFF
j_call: TRBJ1-3; clone_size: few; v_call: TRBV3-1; d_call: -; cdr3_nt: TGTGCCAGCAGCCAATCGGGGGGCACCATATATTTT; cdr3_aa: CASSQSGGTIYF
j_call: TRBJ2-3; clone_size: many; v_call: TRBV20-1; d_call: -; cdr3_nt: TGCAGTGCTCCATACCTTGGGGCTCAGGATACGCAGTATTTT; cdr3_aa: CSAPYLGAQDTQYF
j_call: TRBJ2-4; clone_size: -; v_call: TRBV12-3/TRBV12-4; d_call: -; cdr3_nt: TGTGCCAGCAGTTACGGCGTGGACATTCAGTACTTC; cdr3_aa: CASSYGVDIQYF
j_call: TRBJ1-4; clone_size: -; v_call: TRBV3-1; d_call: -; cdr3_nt: TGTGCCAGCAGCCAAGGGGACCAAAAACTGTTTTTT; cdr3_aa: CASSQGDQKLFF
j_call: TRBJ1-4; clone_size: many; v_call: TRBV4-1; d_call: -; cdr3_nt: TGCGCCAGCAGCCAAGATAGGGGACAAGGGAGTGAAAAACTGTTTTTT; cdr3_aa: CASSQDRGQGSEKLFF
j_call: TRBJ2-1; clone_size: few; v_call: TRBV4-2; d_call: -; cdr3_nt: TGTGCCAGCAGCCACCCCCCGACCCAGGATGAGCAGTTCTTC; cdr3_aa: CASSHPPTQDEQFF
j_call: TRBJ2-3; clone_size: many; v_call: TRBV6-1; d_call: -; cdr3_nt: TGTGCCAGCAGTGCCGGGACACCTAGCACAGATACGCAGTATTTT; cdr3_aa: CASSAGTPSTDTQYF
j_call: TRBJ2-5; clone_size: -; v_call: TRBV12-3/TRBV12-4; d_call: -; cdr3_nt: TGTGCCAGCAGTTTGGGAAAGGGGGGAGGGCGCCAAGAGACCCAGTACTTC; cdr3_aa: CASSLGKGGGRQETQYF
j_call: TRBJ2-5; clone_size: few; v_call: TRBV11-2; d_call: TRBD2; cdr3_nt: TGTGCCAGCAGCTTAGGTGGGACTAGCGGTCAGACCCAGTACTTC; cdr3_aa: CASSLGGTSGQTQYF
j_call: TRBJ2-5; clone_size: few; v_call: TRBV12-3/TRBV12-4; d_call: TRBD2; cdr3_nt: TGTGCCAGCAGGTTGGGGAGGGCTTCGATGACCCAGTACTTC; cdr3_aa: CASRLGRASMTQYF
j_call: TRBJ2-4; clone_size: -; v_call: TRBV5-8; d_call: -; cdr3_nt: TGTGCCAGCAGCTACAAACCGGGACAACTAAACATTCAGTACTTC; cdr3_aa: CASSYKPGQLNIQYF
j_call: TRBJ1-1; clone_size: many; v_call: TRBV10-3; d_call: -; cdr3_nt: TGTGCCATCAAGGGTCCGAACACTGAAGCTTTCTTT; cdr3_aa: CAIKGPNTEAFF
j_call: TRBJ2-3; clone_size: few; v_call: TRBV2; d_call: TRBD1; cdr3_nt: TGTGCCAGCAGTCCGACAGGGATAGTCACAGATACGCAGTATTTT; cdr3_aa: CASSPTGIVTDTQYF
j_call: TRBJ1-1; clone_size: -; v_call: TRBV28; d_call: -; cdr3_nt: TGTGCCAGCACCTCCGCAGGAGGCGGGACTGAAGCTTTCTTT; cdr3_aa: CASTSAGGGTEAFF
j_call: TRBJ1-4; clone_size: few; v_call: TRBV7-2; d_call: -; cdr3_nt: TGTGCCAGCAGCTTAGGTGCTGGTGAAAAACTGTTTTTT; cdr3_aa: CASSLGAGEKLFF
j_call: TRBJ2-5; clone_size: few; v_call: TRBV7-2; d_call: -; cdr3_nt: TGTGCCAGCAGCCTCGGATACCAGGCCCAAGAGACCCAGTACTTC; cdr3_aa: CASSLGYQAQETQYF
j_call: TRBJ2-1; clone_size: many; v_call: TRBV29-1; d_call: -; cdr3_nt: TGCAGCGTTGACCAGTCGGGCAGAATCCCCCTCTACAATGAGCAGTTCTTC; cdr3_aa: CSVDQSGRIPLYNEQFF
j_call: TRBJ2-7; clone_size: many; v_call: TRBV5-1; d_call: -; cdr3_nt: TGCGCCAGCAGCACGGGACTGAGCTCCTACGAGCAGTACTTC; cdr3_aa: CASSTGLSSYEQYF
j_call: TRBJ1-1; clone_size: many; v_call: TRBV12-3/TRBV12-4; d_call: -; cdr3_nt: TGTGCCAGCAGTTTGGACAGTTGGGGGGCTGAAGCTTTCTTT; cdr3_aa: CASSLDSWGAEAFF
j_call: TRBJ1-5; clone_size: many; v_call: TRBV10-2; d_call: TRBD1; cdr3_nt: TGCGCCAGCAGTGGACAGGGGATTCAGCCCCAGCATTTT; cdr3_aa: CASSGQGIQPQHF
j_call: TRBJ1-5; clone_size: many; v_call: TRBV20-1; d_call: TRBD1; cdr3_nt: TGCAGTGCCCAGACAGGGCAGCACAATCAGCCCCAGCATTTT; cdr3_aa: CSAQTGQHNQPQHF
j_call: TRBJ2-1; clone_size: -; v_call: TRBV20-1; d_call: -; cdr3_nt: TGCAGTGCTAGAGATCATGGCAATGAGCAGTTCTTC; cdr3_aa: CSARDHGNEQFF
j_call: TRBJ2-5; clone_size: -; v_call: TRBV2; d_call: -; cdr3_nt: TGTGCCAGCAGTTATGGGGGAGCGGAGACCCAGTACTTC; cdr3_aa: CASSYGGAETQYF
j_call: TRBJ2-2; clone_size: few; v_call: TRBV27; d_call: -; cdr3_nt: TGTGCCAGCAGTTTGTTCGGGACTGCGAACACCGGGGAGCTGTTTTTT; cdr3_aa: CASSLFGTANTGELFF
j_call: TRBJ2-5; clone_size: -; v_call: TRBV20-1; d_call: -; cdr3_nt: TGCAGTGCTAGAGATGAAGAGGGGTTGGCAGAGACCCAGTACTTC; cdr3_aa: CSARDEEGLAETQYF
j_call: TRBJ2-1; clone_size: few; v_call: TRBV2; d_call: -; cdr3_nt: TGTGCCAGCAGTGAGGACTCGGGTGAGCAGTTCTTC; cdr3_aa: CASSEDSGEQFF
j_call: TRBJ2-2; clone_size: -; v_call: TRBV18; d_call: TRBD2; cdr3_nt: TGTGCCAGCTCCCAAGGGTCAGGGAGGGCCGGGGAGCTGTTTTTT; cdr3_aa: CASSQGSGRAGELFF
j_call: TRBJ2-1; clone_size: many; v_call: TRBV5-1; d_call: -; cdr3_nt: TGCGCCAGCAGCTTAGGGCAGGCTAACTACAATGAGCAGTTCTTC; cdr3_aa: CASSLGQANYNEQFF
j_call: TRBJ1-2; clone_size: few; v_call: TRBV27; d_call: -; cdr3_nt: TGTGCCAGCAGTTTTGGTGGAACTTATGGCTACACCTTC; cdr3_aa: CASSFGGTYGYTF
j_call: TRBJ2-3; clone_size: few; v_call: TRBV20-1; d_call: TRBD1; cdr3_nt: TGCAGTGCTTCCAAGGGACAGGGTAGCACAGATACGCAGTATTTT; cdr3_aa: CSASKGQGSTDTQYF
j_call: TRBJ2-7; clone_size: many; v_call: TRBV28; d_call: TRBD2; cdr3_nt: TGTGCCAGCAGTCCAAACGGACTAGCGGCCAACTACGAGCAGTACTTC; cdr3_aa: CASSPNGLAANYEQYF
j_call: TRBJ2-2; clone_size: many; v_call: TRBV12-3/TRBV12-4; d_call: TRBD2; cdr3_nt: TGTGCCAGCAGGCCTAGCGGGGGGGCCTCCGGGGAGCTGTTTTTT; cdr3_aa: CASRPSGGASGELFF
j_call: TRBJ1-4; clone_size: many; v_call: TRBV28; d_call: -; cdr3_nt: TGTGCCAGCAGTTTAACAGGGAAGAATGAAAAACTGTTTTTT; cdr3_aa: CASSLTGKNEKLFF
j_call: TRBJ1-3; clone_size: many; v_call: TRBV7-7; d_call: -; cdr3_nt: TGTGCCAGCAGCCCACTTGGGACTGGAAACACCATATATTTT; cdr3_aa: CASSPLGTGNTIYF
j_call: TRBJ1-2; clone_size: -; v_call: TRBV3-1; d_call: TRBD1; cdr3_nt: TGTGCCAGCAGCCAGGGGGGACAGGGTCGCGGCTACACCTTC; cdr3_aa: CASSQGGQGRGYTF
j_call: TRBJ1-5; clone_size: few; v_call: TRBV12-3/TRBV12-4; d_call: -; cdr3_nt: TGTGCCAGCAGTGCAGGGAGTCAGCCCCAGCATTTT; cdr3_aa: CASSAGSQPQHF
j_call: TRBJ2-4; clone_size: -; v_call: TRBV20-1; d_call: -; cdr3_nt: TGCAGTGCTAGAGGTGACGCGGTCCTAGCCAAAAACATTCAGTACTTC; cdr3_aa: CSARGDAVLAKNIQYF
j_call: TRBJ2-1; clone_size: many; v_call: TRBV5-1; d_call: TRBD2; cdr3_nt: TGCGCCAGCAGCTTGGCCGGACTAGCGGGCAATGAGCAGTTCTTC; cdr3_aa: CASSLAGLAGNEQFF
j_call: TRBJ1-1; clone_size: -; v_call: TRBV18; d_call: TRBD1; cdr3_nt: TGTGCCAGCTCACCGGAACAGGGGAGGAACACTGAAGCTTTCTTT; cdr3_aa: CASSPEQGRNTEAFF